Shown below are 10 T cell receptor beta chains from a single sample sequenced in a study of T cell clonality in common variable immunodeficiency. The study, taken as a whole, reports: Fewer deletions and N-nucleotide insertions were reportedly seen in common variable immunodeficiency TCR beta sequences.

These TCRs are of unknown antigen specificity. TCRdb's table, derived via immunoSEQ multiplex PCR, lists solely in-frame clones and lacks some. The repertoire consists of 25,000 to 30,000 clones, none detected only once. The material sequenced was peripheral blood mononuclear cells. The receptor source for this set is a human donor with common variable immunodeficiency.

The CDR3 is CASSLHGLAGQETQYF. Partial CDR3 DNA: TGTGCCAGTAGTCTTCATGGACTAGCGGGGCAAGAGACC. This chain joins TRBV19 and TRBJ2-5, with TRBD2 matching over 12 bases. With the read ending 3 residues before the CDR3 end, the germline J gene is used to fill in that end. Unmatched junction bases numbered 6, after V lost 5 bases and J lost 2 bases. The CDR3 has 16 amino acids. Germline-derived CDR1 and CDR2 are LNHDA and SQIVND (reference sequence).

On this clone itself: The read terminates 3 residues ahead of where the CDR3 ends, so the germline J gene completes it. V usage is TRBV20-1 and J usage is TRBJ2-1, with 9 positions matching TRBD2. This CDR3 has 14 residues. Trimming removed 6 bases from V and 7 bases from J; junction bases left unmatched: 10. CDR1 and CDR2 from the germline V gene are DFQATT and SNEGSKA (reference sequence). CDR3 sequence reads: CSAPASGTFNEQFF. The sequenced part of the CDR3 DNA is TGCAGTGCCCCCGCTAGCGGGACCTTTAATGAG.

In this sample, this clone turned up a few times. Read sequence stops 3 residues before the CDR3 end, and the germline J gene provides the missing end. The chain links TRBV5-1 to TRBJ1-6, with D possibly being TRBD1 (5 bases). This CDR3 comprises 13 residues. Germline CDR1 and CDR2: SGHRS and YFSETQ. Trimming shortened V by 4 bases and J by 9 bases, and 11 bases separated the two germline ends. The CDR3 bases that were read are TGCGCCAGCAGCAGGGGCCAGGCTTCACCC. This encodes CASSRGQASP. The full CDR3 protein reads CASSRGQASPLHF.

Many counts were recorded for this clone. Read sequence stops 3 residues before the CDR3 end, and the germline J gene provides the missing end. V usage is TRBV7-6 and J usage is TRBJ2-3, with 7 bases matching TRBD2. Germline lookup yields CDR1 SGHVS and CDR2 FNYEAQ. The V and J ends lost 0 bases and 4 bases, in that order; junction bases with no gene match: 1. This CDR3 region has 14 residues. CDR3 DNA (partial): TGTGCCAGCAGCTTAGCGGGGGGGTCAGATACG. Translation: CASSLAGGSDT. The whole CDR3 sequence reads CASSLAGGSDTQYF.

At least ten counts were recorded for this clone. This chain's CDR3 is CASSLTGGRNQPQHF. The DNA read from the CDR3 is TGCGCCAGCAGCTTGACAGGGGGTCGCAATCAGCCC. The chain carries TRBV5-1 and TRBJ1-5, with 8 positions matching TRBD1. The observed sequence ends 3 residues before the CDR3 terminus, with the missing tail filled in from the germline J gene. Germline CDR1 reads SGHRS; CDR2 reads YFSETQ. Losses at the gene ends were 1 base for V and 2 bases for J; bases not matched to a gene: 2. This CDR3 has 15 residues.

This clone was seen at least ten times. The CDR3 protein is CASSLQGTGELFF. The CDR3 bases that were read are TGTGCCAGCAGCCTCCAGGGCACCGGGGAG. The chain employs TRBV14 and TRBJ2-2, with D perhaps TRBD1 (5 bases). The DNA ends 3 residues before the CDR3 does, and the rest of the CDR3 is filled in from the germline J gene. CDR3 size: 13 residues. Trimming took off 4 bases at V and 4 bases at J, with 7 bases between the two ends. Germline V gene sequence: CDR1 SGHDN, CDR2 FVKESK.

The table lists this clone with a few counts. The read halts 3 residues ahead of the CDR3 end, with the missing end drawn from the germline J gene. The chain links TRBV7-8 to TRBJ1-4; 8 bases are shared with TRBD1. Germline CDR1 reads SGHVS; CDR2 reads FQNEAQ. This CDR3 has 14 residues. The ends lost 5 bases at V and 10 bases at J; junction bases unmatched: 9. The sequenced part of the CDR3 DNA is TGTGCCAGCAGCACTCAGGGGGCGGTCGTAAAA. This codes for CASSTQGAVVK. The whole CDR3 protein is CASSTQGAVVKLFF.

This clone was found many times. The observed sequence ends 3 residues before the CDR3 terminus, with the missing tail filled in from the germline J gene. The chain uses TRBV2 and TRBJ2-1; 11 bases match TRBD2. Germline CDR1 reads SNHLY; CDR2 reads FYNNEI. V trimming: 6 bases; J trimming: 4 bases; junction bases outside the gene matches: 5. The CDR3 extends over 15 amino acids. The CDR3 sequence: CASRPVAGGYNEQFF. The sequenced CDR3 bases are TGTGCCAGCAGACCCGTAGCGGGGGGGTACAATGAG.

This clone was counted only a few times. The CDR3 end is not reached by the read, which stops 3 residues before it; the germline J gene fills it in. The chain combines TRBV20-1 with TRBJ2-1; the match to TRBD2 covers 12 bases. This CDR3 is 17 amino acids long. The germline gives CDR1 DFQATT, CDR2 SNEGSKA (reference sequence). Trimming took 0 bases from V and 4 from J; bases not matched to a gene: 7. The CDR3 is CSARDQGLAGLYNEQFF. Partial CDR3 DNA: TGCAGTGCTAGAGATCAGGGACTAGCGGGCCTATACAATGAG.

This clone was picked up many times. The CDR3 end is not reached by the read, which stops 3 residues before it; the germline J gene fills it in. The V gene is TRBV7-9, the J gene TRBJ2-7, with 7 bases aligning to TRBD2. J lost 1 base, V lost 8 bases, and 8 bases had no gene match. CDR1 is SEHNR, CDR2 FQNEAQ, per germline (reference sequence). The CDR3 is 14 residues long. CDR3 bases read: TGTGCCAGCGACGGAGGACTAGAATCCTACGAG. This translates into CASDGGLESYE. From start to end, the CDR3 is CASDGGLESYEQYF.